These 5 T cell receptor beta chains were sequenced from one sample in a study of cytomegalovirus exposure and HLA in healthy donors. PCR was performed using 60 Vbeta and 13 Jbeta primers. Generated by immunoSEQ multiplex PCR, the TCRdb table keeps only in-frame clones and is missing some. The sample records about 180,000 clones, around three quarters being singletons. Sequenced: PBMCs. These receptors came from a woman in her thirties in good health and CMV-seropositive.

The rearrangement joins TRBV28 to TRBJ2-5, with D unclear. V gave up 3 bases and J gave up 5 bases, with 28 bases separating them. Germline loops: CDR1 MDHEN, CDR2 SYDVKM. The CDR3 is 19 residues long. CDR3 region: CASSLLTEFVLTTRETQYF. The DNA of the CDR3 is TGTGCCAGCAGTTTGCTTACCGAGTTCGTACTCACAACCAGGGAGACCCAGTACTTC.

This chain uses TRBV27 with TRBJ2-2; 16 nucleotides align to TRBD2. Losses at the gene ends were 0 bases for V and 8 bases for J; bases not matched to a gene: 9. Per the germline V gene, CDR1 is MNHEY and CDR2 is SMNVEV (reference sequence). This CDR3 contains 19 residues. CDR3 loop: CASSLSGTSGGDLRGELFF. CDR3 coding DNA: TGTGCCAGCAGTTTATCCGGGACTAGCGGGGGGGACCTGAGAGGGGAGCTGTTTTTT.

This clone has only a few counts. This chain joins TRBV11-2 and TRBJ1-3; TRBD1 aligns across 10 bases. The trim removed 1 base at V and 8 bases at J, leaving 11 bases unmatched. In germline, CDR1 is SGHAT, CDR2 FQNNGV. The CDR3 length is 17 residues. The CDR3 reads CASSLVGTGAPTDTIYF. For the CDR3, the DNA is TGTGCCAGCAGCTTAGTGGGGACAGGGGCCCCTACAGACACCATATATTTT.

This rearrangement joins TRBV19 to TRBJ1-1; no clear D gene. This CDR3 comprises 11 residues. The germline V and J ends were trimmed by 11 bases and 11 bases, with 18 bases remaining between them. Per germline, CDR1 LNHDA and CDR2 SQIVND (reference sequence). The CDR3 spells CAAQSGGRAFF. The DNA of the CDR3 is TGTGCCGCCCAAAGTGGAGGGAGGGCTTTCTTT.

This chain connects TRBV7-9 to TRBJ1-1; a possible D gene is TRBD1 (5 bases). The V end lost 5 bases, the J end lost 1 base, and 14 bases lay between the germline ends. Germline V gives CDR1 SEHNR, CDR2 FQNEAQ (reference sequence). The CDR3 loop spans 15 amino acids. The CDR3 here is CASSPRRGGNTEAFF. Here the CDR3 DNA reads TGTGCCAGCAGCCCCCGGCGGGGGGGGAACACTGAAGCTTTCTTT.